This TCR beta chain was captured in a study of blood T cell repertoires in COVID-19. Study-level information: Acute and convalescent COVID-19 specimens originated in the United States, Italy and Spain. PBMCs, B-cell-depleted T cells, or T cells were the source of the cDNA or gDNA that made up the material.

Germline CDR1 reads MNHNY; CDR2 reads SVGAGI (reference sequence). V gave up 2 bases and J gave up 7 bases, with 11 bases separating them. The CDR3 contains 14 residues. Per the original methods: Estimated nucleated cell counts came from reference gene primer amplification. The method was immunoSEQ multiplex PCR; TCRdb's version includes in-frame clones alone and lacks a portion of them. D and trimming were read from the DNA, whereas the V and J calls and clone size are those reported in that table. The sample holds 130,000 to 150,000 clones, approximately 89% seen once. This clone was picked up one time.

V is TRBV6-6 and J is TRBJ1-4; D gene ambiguous. The specimen sequenced was peripheral blood. The source of this sequence is a human donor in a cohort sampled during active COVID-19. In DNA form, the CDR3 reads TGTGCCAGCAGTTACCTAACCGCGGGTGAAAAACTGTTTTTT. Its translation is CASSYLTAGEKLFF.